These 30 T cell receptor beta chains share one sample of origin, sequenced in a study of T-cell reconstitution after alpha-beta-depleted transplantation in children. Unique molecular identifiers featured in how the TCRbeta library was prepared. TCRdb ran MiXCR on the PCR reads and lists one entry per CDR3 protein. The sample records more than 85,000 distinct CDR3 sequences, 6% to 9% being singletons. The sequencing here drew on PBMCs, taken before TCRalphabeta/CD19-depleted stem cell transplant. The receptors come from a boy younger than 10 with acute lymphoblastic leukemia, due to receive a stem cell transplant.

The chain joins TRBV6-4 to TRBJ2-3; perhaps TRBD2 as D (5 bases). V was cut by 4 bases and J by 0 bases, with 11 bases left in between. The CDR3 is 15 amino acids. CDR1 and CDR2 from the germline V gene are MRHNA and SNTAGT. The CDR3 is CASSGVAGSTDTQYF. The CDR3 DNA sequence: TGTGCCAGCAGTGGAGTGGCGGGTAGCACAGATACGCAGTATTTT.

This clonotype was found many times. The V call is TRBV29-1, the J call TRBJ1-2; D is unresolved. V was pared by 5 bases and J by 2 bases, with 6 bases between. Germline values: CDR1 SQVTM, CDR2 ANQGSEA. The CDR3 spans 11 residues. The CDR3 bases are TGCAGCGTTTGGCAGAACTATGGCTACACCTTC. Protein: CSVWQNYGYTF. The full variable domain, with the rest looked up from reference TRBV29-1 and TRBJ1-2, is SAVISQKPSRDICQRGTSLTIQCQVDSQVTMMFWYRQQPGQSLTLIATANQGSEATYESGFVIDKFPISRPNLTFSTLTVSNMSPEDSSIYLCSVWQNYGYTFGSGTRLTVV.

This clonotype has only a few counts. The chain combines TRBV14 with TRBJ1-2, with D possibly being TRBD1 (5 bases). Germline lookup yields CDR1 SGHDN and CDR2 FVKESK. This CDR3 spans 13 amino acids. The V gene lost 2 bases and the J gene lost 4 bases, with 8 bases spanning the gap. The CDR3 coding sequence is TGTGCCAGCAGCCAACGACAGACCTATGGCTACACCTTC. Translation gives CASSQRQTYGYTF.

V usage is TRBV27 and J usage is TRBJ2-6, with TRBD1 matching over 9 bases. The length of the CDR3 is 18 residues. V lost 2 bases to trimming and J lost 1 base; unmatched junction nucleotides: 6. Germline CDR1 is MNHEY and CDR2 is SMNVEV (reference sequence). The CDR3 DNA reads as TGTGCCAGCAGTTTAAACAGGGGGCGCTTATCTGGGGCCAACGTCCTGACTTTC. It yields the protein CASSLNRGRLSGANVLTF.

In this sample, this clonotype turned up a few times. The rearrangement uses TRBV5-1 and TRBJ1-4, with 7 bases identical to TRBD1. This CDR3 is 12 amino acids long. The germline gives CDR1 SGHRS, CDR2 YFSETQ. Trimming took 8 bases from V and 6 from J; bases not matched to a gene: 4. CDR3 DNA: TGCGCCAGTTCAGGGGGAGATGAAAAACTGTTTTTT. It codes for CASSGGDEKLFF. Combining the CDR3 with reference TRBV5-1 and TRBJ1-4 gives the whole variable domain KAGVTQTPRYLIKTRGQQVTLSCSPISGHRSVSWYQQTPGQGLQFLFEYFSETQRNKGNFPGRFSGRQFSNSRSEMNVSTLELGDSALYLCASSGGDEKLFFGSGTQLSVL.

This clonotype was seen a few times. The CDR3 reads CASSYLSGANVLTF. Here the CDR3 DNA reads TGTGCCAGCAGTTACCTCTCTGGGGCCAACGTCCTGACTTTC. The gene calls are TRBV6-5 and TRBJ2-6; no definite D call. The V gene's germline CDR1 is MNHEY and CDR2 SVGAGI. V was cut by 2 bases and J by 0 bases, with 2 bases left in between. The length of the CDR3 is 14 residues.

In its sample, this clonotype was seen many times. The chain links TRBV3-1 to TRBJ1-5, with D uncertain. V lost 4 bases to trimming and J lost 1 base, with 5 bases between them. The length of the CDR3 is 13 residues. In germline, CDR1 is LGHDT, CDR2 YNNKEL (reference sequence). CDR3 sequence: CASSPWSNQPQHF. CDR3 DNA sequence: TGTGCCAGCAGCCCCTGGAGCAATCAGCCCCAGCATTTT.

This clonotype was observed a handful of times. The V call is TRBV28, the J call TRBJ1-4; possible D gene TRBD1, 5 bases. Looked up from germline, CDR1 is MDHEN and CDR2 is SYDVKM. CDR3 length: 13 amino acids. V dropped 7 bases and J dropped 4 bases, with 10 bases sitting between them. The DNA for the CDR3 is TGTGCCAGCAAAACCAGGGTTAATGAAAAACTGTTTTTT. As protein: CASKTRVNEKLFF.

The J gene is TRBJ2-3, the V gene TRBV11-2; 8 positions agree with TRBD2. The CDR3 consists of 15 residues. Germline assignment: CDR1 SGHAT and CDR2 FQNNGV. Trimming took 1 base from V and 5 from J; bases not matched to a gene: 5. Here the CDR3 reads CASSLAGGEVDTQYF. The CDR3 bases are TGTGCCAGCAGCTTAGCGGGGGGGGAAGTAGATACGCAGTATTTT.

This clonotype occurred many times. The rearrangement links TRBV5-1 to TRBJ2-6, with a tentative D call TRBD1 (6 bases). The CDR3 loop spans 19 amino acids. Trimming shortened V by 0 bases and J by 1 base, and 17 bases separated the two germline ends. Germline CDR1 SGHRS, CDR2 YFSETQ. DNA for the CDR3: TGCGCCAGCAGCTTGGAAGGCCGCATCACAGGGTCTGGGGCCAACGTCCTGACTTTC. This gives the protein CASSLEGRITGSGANVLTF.

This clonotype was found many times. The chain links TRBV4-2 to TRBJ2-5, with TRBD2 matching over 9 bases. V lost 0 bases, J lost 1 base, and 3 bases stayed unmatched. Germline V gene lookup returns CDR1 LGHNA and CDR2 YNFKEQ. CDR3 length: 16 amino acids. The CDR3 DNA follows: TGTGCCAGCAGCCAAGATACTAGCGGGCTCCAAGAGACCCAGTACTTC. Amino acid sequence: CASSQDTSGLQETQYF.

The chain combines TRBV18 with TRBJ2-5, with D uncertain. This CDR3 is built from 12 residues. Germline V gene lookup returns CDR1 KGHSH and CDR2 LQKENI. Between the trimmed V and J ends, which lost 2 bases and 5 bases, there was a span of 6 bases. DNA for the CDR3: TGTGCCAGCTCACCAATGGGGGAGACCCAGTACTTC. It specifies CASSPMGETQYF.

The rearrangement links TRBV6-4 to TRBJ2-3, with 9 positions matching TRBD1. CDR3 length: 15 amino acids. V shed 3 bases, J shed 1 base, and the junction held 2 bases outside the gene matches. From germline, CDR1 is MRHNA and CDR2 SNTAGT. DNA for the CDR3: TGTGCCAGCAGTGAGAGGACAGGGGGCACAGATACGCAGTATTTT. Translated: CASSERTGGTDTQYF.

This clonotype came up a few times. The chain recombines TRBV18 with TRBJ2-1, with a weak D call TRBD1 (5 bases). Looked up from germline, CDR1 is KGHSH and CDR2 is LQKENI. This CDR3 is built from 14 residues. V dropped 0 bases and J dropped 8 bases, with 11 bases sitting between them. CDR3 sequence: CASSPPPGSDEQFF. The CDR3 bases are TGTGCCAGCTCACCACCGCCAGGGTCGGATGAGCAGTTCTTC.

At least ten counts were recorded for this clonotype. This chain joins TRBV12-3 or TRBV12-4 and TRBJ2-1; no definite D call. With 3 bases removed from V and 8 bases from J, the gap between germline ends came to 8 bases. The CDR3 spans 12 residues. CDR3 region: CASSLDLYEQFF. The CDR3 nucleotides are TGTGCCAGCAGTTTGGACCTTTATGAGCAGTTCTTC.

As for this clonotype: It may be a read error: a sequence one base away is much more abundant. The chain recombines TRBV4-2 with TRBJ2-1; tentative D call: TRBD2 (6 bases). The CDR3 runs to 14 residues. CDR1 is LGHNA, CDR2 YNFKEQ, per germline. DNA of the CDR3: TGTGCCACCAGCCAAGTATCGGGACTCGATGAGCAGTTCTTC. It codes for CATSQVSGLDEQFF.

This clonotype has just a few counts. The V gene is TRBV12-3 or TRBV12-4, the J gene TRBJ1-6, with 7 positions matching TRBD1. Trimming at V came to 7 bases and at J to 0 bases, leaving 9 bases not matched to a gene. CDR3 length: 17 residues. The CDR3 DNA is TGTGCCAGCACTCTGGGACAGTTGAGCTCCTATAATTCACCCCTCCACTTT. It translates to CASTLGQLSSYNSPLHF.

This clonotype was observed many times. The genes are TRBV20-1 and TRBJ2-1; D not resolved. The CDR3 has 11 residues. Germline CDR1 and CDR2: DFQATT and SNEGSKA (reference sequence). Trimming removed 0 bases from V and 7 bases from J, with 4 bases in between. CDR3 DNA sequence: TGCAGTGCTAGAGATGGGAATGAGCAGTTCTTC. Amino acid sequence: CSARDGNEQFF.

The CDR3, as DNA: TGTGCCAGCAGCCAGGCGGACAGAGATAATTCACCCCTCCACTTT. Translated, it gives CASSQADRDNSPLHF. The V gene is TRBV3-1, the J gene TRBJ1-6; D possibly corresponds to TRBD1 (6 bases). The V gene lost 3 bases and the J gene lost 5 bases, with 11 bases spanning the gap. Germline V gives CDR1 LGHDT, CDR2 YNNKEL (reference sequence). There are 15 residues in the CDR3.

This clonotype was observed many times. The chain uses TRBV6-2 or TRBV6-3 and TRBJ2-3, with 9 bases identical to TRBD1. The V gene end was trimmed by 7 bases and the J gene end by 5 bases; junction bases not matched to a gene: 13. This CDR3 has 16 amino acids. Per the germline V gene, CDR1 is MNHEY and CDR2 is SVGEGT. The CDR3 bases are TGTGCCAGCACTCTGATTCCGGGACAGGGTAAAGATACGCAGTATTTT. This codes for CASTLIPGQGKDTQYF.

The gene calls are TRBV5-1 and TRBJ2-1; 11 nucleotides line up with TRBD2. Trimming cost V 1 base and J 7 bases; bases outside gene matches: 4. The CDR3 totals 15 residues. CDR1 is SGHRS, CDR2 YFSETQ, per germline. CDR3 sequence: CASSLRVAGGNEQFF. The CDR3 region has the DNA TGCGCCAGCAGCTTGAGGGTAGCGGGGGGGAATGAGCAGTTCTTC.

DNA of the CDR3: TGTGCCAGCATAGCGGGGGCCAACACCGGGGAGCTGTTTTTT. This translates into CASIAGANTGELFF. The V call is TRBV6-1, the J call TRBJ2-2; 9 positions match TRBD2. There are 14 residues in the CDR3. Unmatched junction bases numbered 2, after V lost 7 bases and J lost 2 bases. Germline V gene data show CDR1 as MNHNS and CDR2 as SASEGT.

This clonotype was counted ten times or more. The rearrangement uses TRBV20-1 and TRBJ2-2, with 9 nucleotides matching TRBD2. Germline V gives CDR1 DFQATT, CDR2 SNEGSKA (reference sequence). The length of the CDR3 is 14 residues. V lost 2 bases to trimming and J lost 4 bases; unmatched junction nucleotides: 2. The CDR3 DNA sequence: TGCAGTGCTAGACTAGCGGGGTCCACCGGGGAGCTGTTTTTT. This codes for CSARLAGSTGELFF.

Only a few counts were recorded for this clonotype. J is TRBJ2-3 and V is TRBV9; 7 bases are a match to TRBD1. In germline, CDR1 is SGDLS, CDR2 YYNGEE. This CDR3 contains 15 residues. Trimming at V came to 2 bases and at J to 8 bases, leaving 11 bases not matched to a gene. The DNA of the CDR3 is TGTGCCAGCAGCGTTCTGACAGGGTGGGAAGGTACGCAGTATTTT. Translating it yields CASSVLTGWEGTQYF.

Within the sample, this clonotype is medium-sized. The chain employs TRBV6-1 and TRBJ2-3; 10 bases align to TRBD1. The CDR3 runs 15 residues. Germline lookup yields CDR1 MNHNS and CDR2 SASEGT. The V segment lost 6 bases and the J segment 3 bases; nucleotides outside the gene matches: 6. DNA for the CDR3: TGTGCCAGCAGAGACCGGGACAGGGGAACAGATACGCAGTATTTT. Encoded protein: CASRDRDRGTDTQYF.

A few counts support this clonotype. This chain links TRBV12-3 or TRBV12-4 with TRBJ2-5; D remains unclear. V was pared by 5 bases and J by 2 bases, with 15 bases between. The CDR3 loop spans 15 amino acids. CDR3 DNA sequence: TGTGCCAGCAGTGCCGAGTACGCGAGGCAAGAGACCCAGTACTTC. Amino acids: CASSAEYARQETQYF.

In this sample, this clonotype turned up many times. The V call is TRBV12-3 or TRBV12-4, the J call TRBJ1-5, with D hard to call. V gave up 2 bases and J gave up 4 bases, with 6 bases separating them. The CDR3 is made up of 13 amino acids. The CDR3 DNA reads TGTGCCAGCAGTTTAATCCCGAATCAGCCCCAGCATTTT. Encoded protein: CASSLIPNQPQHF.

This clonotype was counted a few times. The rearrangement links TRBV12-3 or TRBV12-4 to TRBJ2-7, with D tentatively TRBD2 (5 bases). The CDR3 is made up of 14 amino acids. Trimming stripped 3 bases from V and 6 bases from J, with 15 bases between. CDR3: CASSFRGNLGEQYF. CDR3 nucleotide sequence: TGTGCCAGCAGTTTTCGGGGTAATTTGGGCGAGCAGTACTTC.

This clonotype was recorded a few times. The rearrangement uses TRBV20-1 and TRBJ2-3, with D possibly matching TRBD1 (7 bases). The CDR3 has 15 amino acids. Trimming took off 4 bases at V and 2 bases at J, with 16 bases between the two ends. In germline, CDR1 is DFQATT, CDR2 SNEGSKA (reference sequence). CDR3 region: CSANPTGTVTDTQYF. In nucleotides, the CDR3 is TGCAGTGCTAACCCGACAGGGACTGTCACAGATACGCAGTATTTT.

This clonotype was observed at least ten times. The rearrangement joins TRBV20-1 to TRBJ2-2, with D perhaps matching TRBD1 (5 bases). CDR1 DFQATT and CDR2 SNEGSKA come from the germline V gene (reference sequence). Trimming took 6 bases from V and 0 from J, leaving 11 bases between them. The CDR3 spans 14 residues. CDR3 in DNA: TGCAGTGCCCCCGGACACTCGAACACCGGGGAGCTGTTTTTT. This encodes CSAPGHSNTGELFF.